The 6 T cell receptor beta chains in this list originate from one sample, sequenced in a study of CD8 T cells in Susac syndrome. With random hexamers, reverse transcription was performed on about 0.5 to 1 ug of RNA. Each CDR3 protein is one row after TCRdb ran MiXCR on the immunoSEQ multiplex PCR reads. Here the sample spans about 280,000 distinct CDR3 sequences, 70% to 90% being singletons. Sequencing was carried out using CD8+ T cells from PBMCs. The source is a human donor with multiple sclerosis.

The chain has TRBV12-3 or TRBV12-4 and TRBJ2-1, with D tentatively TRBD2 (6 bases). V was cut by 6 bases and J by 7 bases, with 13 bases left in between. The CDR3 sequence is 13 residues long. The CDR3 DNA follows: TGTGCCAGCAGAGGGGACTTGCCGAATGAGCAGTTCTTC. It yields the protein CASRGDLPNEQFF.

This clonotype has only a few counts. The chain recombines TRBV9 with TRBJ1-1; a weak D match, TRBD1 (6 bases). CDR1 and CDR2 from the germline V gene are SGDLS and YYNGEE. The CDR3 sequence is 14 residues long. Trimming took 4 bases from V and 7 from J, leaving 17 bases between them. CDR3 in amino acids: CASSPGAGADEAFF. As DNA, the CDR3 is TGTGCCAGCAGCCCGGGGGCAGGGGCTGATGAAGCTTTCTTT.

Worth noting for this clonotype: Sequence at one end of the junction differs from germline and may be a read error. The chain recombines TRBV9 with TRBJ2-1; D is unresolved. CDR1 is SGDLS and CDR2 is YYNGEE in the germline V gene. The CDR3 consists of 15 residues. CDR3 in amino acids: CTSSVGDLSYNEQFF. In DNA form, the CDR3 reads TGTACCAGCAGCGTAGGTGACCTCTCCTACAATGAGCAGTTCTTC.

The J gene is TRBJ2-2, the V gene TRBV7-9; 8 nucleotides align to TRBD1. J lost 9 bases, V lost 2 bases, and 5 bases had no gene match. The CDR3 length is 14 residues. From germline, CDR1 is SEHNR and CDR2 FQNEAQ (reference sequence). In DNA form, the CDR3 reads TGTGCCAGCAGCTTACCGCAGGGGGCCCGGGAGCTGTTTTTT. Translation gives CASSLPQGARELFF.

This chain links TRBV20-1 with TRBJ2-7, with D unclear. The CDR3 loop spans 13 amino acids. Germline V gene data show CDR1 as DFQATT and CDR2 as SNEGSKA (reference sequence). V lost 2 bases, J lost 3 bases, and 11 bases lay in between. In DNA, the CDR3 is TGCAGTGCTAGATCTGCGGCGGACTACGAGCAGTACTTC. Residues: CSARSAADYEQYF.

The chain combines TRBV11-2 with TRBJ2-1; D is undetermined. V was trimmed by 3 bases and J by 9 bases, leaving 6 bases between them. This CDR3 region has 11 residues. Germline values: CDR1 SGHAT, CDR2 FQNNGV. The CDR3 nucleotides are TGTGCCAGCAGCTTTAGTGCTGAGCAGTTCTTC. It codes for CASSFSAEQFF.